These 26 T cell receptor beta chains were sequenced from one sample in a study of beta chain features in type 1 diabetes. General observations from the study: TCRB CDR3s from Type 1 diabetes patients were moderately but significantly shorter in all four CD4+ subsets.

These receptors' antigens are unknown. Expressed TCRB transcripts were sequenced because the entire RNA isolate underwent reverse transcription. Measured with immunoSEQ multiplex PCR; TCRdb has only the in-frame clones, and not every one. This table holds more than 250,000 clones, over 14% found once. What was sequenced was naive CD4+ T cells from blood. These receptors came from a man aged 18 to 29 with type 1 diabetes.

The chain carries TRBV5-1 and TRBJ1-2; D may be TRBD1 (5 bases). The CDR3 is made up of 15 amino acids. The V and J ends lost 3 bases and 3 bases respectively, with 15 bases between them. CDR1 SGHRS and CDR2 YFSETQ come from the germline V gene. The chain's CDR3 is CASSSGSTGDYGYTF. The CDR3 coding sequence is TGCGCCAGCAGCTCCGGGTCTACGGGGGACTATGGCTACACCTTC.

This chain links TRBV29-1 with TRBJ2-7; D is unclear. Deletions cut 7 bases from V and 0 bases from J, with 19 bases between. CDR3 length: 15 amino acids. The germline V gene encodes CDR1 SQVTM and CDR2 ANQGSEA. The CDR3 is CSAYAPGVFSYEQYF. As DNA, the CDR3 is TGCAGCGCGTATGCCCCCGGAGTCTTCTCCTACGAGCAGTACTTC.

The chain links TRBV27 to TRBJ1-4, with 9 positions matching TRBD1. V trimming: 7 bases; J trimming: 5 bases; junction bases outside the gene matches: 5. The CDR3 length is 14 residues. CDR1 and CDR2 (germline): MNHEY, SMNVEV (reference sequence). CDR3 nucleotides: TGTGCCAGCAACCTCGGGACAGGGAATGAAAAACTGTTTTTT. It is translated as CASNLGTGNEKLFF.

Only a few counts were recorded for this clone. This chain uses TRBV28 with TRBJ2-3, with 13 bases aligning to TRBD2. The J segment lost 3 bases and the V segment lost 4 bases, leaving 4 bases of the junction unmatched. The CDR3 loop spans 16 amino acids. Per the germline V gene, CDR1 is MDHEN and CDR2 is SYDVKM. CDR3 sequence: CASSSPGLAGTDTQYF. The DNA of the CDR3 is TGTGCCAGCAGTTCACCGGGACTAGCGGGGACAGATACGCAGTATTTT.

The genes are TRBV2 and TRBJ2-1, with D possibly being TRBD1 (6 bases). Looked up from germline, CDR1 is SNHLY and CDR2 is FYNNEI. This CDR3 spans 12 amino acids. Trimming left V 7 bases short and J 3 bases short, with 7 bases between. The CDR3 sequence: CASNRDYNEQFF. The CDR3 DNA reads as TGTGCCAGCAACAGGGACTACAATGAGCAGTTCTTC.

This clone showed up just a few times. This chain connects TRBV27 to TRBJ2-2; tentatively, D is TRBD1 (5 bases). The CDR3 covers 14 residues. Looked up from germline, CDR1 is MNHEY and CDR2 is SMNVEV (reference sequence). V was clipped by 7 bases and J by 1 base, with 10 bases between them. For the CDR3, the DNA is TGTGCCAGCAATTGGCAGGGGAACACCGGGGAGCTGTTTTTT. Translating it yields CASNWQGNTGELFF.

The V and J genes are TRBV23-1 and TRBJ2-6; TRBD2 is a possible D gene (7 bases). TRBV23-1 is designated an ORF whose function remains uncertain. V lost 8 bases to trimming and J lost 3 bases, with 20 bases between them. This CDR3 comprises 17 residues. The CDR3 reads CASPSAGDTLGANVLTF. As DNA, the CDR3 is TGCGCCAGCCCCTCCGCGGGGGACACCCTTGGGGCCAACGTCCTGACTTTC.

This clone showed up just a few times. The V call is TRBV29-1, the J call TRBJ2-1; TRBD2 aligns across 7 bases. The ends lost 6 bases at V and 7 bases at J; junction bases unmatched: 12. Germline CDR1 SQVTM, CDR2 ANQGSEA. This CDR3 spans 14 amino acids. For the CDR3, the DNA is TGCAGCGTCCGGATGGGGGGGGGAAGGAATGAGCAGTTCTTC. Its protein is CSVRMGGGRNEQFF.

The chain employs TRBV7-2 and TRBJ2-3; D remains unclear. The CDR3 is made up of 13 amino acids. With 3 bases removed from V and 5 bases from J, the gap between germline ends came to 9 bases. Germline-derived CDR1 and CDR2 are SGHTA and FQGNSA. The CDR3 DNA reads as TGTGCCAGCAGCTTTTTACAGCTAGATACGCAGTATTTT. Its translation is CASSFLQLDTQYF.

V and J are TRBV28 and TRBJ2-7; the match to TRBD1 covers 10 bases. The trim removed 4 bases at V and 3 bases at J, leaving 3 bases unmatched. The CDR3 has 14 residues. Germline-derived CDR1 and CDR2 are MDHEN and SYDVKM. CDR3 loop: CASSSRTGGYEQYF. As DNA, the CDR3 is TGTGCCAGCAGTTCACGGACAGGGGGCTACGAGCAGTACTTC.

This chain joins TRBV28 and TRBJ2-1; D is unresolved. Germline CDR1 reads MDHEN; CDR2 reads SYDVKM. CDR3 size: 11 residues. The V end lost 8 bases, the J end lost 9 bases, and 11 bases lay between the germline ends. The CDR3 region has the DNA TGTGCCAGCCGCTTTAGTACTGAGCAGTTCTTC. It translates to CASRFSTEQFF.

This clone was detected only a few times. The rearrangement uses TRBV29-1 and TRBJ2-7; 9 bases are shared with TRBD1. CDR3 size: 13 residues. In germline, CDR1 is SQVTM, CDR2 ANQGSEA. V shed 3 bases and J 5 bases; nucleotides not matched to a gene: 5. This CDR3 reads CSVENTGGNEQYF. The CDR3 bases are TGCAGCGTTGAGAATACAGGGGGCAACGAGCAGTACTTC.

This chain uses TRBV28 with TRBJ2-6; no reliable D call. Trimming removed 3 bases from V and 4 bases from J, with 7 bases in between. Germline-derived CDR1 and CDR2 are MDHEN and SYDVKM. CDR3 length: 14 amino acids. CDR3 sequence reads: CASSFAVGANVLTF. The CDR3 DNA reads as TGTGCCAGCAGTTTCGCGGTGGGGGCCAACGTCCTGACTTTC.

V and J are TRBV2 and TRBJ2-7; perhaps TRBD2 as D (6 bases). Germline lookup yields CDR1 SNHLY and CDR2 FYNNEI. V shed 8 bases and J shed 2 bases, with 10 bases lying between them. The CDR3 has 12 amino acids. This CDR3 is CASREHAYEQYF. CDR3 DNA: TGTGCCAGCCGGGAGCATGCCTACGAGCAGTACTTC.

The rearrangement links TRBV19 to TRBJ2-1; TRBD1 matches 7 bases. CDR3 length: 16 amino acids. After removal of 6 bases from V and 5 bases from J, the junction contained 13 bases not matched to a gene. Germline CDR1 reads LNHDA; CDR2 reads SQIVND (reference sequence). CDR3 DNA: TGTGCCAGTAGACCGAGGGGGCTCCAGGGGCACAATGAGCAGTTCTTC. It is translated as CASRPRGLQGHNEQFF.

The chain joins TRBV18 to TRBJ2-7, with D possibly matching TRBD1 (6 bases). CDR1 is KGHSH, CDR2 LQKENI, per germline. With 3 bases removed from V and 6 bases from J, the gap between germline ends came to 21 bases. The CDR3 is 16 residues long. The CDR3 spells CASSPATGYPPVEQYF. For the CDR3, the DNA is TGTGCCAGCTCACCTGCGACAGGTTACCCTCCTGTCGAGCAGTACTTC.

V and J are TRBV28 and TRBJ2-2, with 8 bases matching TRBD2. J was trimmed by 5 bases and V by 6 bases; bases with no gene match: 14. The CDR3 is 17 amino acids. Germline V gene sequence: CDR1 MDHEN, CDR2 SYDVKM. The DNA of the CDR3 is TGTGCCAGCAGCCTCCTTAGCGGGAAGGGATGGACCGGGGAGCTGTTTTTT. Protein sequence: CASSLLSGKGWTGELFF.

CDR3 residues: CAWSVDRGRGGNQPQHF. CDR3 DNA: TGTGCCTGGAGTGTGGACAGGGGAAGAGGGGGCAATCAGCCCCAGCATTTT. This sequence joins TRBV30 and TRBJ1-5, with 9 positions matching TRBD1. Unmatched junction bases numbered 8, after V lost 0 bases and J lost 2 bases. Germline V gene lookup returns CDR1 GTSNPN and CDR2 SVGIG (reference sequence). The CDR3 is 17 residues long.

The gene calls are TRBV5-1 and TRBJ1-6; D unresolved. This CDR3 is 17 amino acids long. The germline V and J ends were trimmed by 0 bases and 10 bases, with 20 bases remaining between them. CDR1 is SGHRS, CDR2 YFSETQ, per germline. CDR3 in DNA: TGCGCCAGCAGCTTGGGGCCCCGGGGAGGTGTCCGGTCACCCCTCCACTTT. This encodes CASSLGPRGGVRSPLHF.

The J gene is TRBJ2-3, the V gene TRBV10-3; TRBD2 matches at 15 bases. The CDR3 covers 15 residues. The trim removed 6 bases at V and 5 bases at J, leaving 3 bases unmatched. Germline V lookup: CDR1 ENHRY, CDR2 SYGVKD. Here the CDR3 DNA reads TGTGCCATCAGGGGACTAGCGGGAGGCGGAGATACGCAGTATTTT. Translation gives CAIRGLAGGGDTQYF.

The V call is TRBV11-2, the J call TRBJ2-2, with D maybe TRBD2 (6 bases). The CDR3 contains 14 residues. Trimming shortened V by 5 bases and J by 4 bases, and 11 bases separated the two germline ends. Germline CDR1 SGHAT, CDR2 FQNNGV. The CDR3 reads CASSHMGGTGELFF. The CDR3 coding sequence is TGTGCCAGCAGCCACATGGGGGGCACCGGGGAGCTGTTTTTT.

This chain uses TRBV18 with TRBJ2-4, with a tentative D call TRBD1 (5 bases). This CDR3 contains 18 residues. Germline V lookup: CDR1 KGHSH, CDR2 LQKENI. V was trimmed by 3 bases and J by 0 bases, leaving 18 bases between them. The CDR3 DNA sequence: TGTGCCAGCTCACCCCTAAAGGGGCGACTTCAAGCCAAAAACATTCAGTACTTC. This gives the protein CASSPLKGRLQAKNIQYF.

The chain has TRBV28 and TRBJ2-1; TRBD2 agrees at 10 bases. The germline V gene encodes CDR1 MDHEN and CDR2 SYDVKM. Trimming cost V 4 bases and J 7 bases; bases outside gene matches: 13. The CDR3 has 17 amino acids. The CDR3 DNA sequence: TGTGCCAGCAGTTCTCTAGGTCAGCGGGAGGGCCGAAATGAGCAGTTCTTC. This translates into CASSSLGQREGRNEQFF.

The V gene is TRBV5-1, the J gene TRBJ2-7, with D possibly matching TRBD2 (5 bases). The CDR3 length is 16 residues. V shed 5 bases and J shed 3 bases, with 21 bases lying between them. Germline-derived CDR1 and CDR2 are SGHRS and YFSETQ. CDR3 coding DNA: TGCGCCAGCAGAGGAGTGGGGAGCGGAACGATCTACGAGCAGTACTTC. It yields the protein CASRGVGSGTIYEQYF.

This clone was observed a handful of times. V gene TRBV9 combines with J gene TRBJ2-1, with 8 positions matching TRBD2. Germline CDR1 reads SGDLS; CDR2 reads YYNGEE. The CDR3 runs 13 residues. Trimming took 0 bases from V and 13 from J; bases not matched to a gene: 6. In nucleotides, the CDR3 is TGTGCCAGCAGCGTAGAGCCTAGCGGGTCTCAGTTCTTC. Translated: CASSVEPSGSQFF.

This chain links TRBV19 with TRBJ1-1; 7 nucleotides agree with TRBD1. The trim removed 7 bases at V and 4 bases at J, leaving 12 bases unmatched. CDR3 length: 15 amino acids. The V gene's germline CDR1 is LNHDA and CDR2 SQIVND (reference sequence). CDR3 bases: TGTGCCAGTACCCCATGGGCTACAGGGGTCACTGAAGCTTTCTTT. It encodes CASTPWATGVTEAFF.